A single sample gave rise to the 14 T cell receptor beta chains below, sequenced in a study of T cell responses to AZD1222 COVID-19 vaccine. Sequenced by immunoSEQ multiplex PCR; TCRdb stores in-frame clones only, minus some. The data contain tens of thousands of clones, approximately 85% of them singletons. Sequences were derived from peripheral blood, sampled 28 days after the second AZD1222 dose. The receptors were gathered from an adult who received the AZD1222 COVID-19 vaccine.

This chain uses TRBV7-3 with TRBJ2-1; 9 bases are shared with TRBD2. Per the germline V gene, CDR1 is SGHTA and CDR2 is FQGTGA. V trimming: 1 base; J trimming: 8 bases; junction bases outside the gene matches: 12. The CDR3 is made up of 17 amino acids. This CDR3 reads CASSLMPLREGPDEQFF. Here the CDR3 DNA reads TGTGCCAGCAGCTTAATGCCCCTGCGGGAGGGCCCCGATGAGCAGTTCTTC.

The V call is TRBV7-2, the J call TRBJ2-7; the D gene is possibly TRBD2 (6 bases). The V end was cut by 5 bases, the J end by 5 bases, with 22 bases between. This CDR3 has 16 residues. Germline V CDR1 and CDR2: SGHTA, FQGNSA. The DNA of the CDR3 is TGTGCCAGCAGCCTAGGTTGGGGTAGCGGCGTTGACGAGCAGTACTTC. Amino acid sequence: CASSLGWGSGVDEQYF. Combining the CDR3 with reference TRBV7-2 and TRBJ2-7 gives the whole variable domain GAGVSQSPSNKVTEKGKDVELRCDPISGHTALYWYRQSLGQGLEFLIYFQGNSAPDKSGLPSDRFSAERTGGSVSTLTIQRTQQEDSAVYLCASSLGWGSGVDEQYFGPGTRLTVT.

The gene calls are TRBV9 and TRBJ2-3; weak D call: TRBD1 (6 bases). This CDR3 is 16 amino acids long. The V end lost 4 bases, the J end lost 0 bases, and 15 bases lay between the germline ends. Looked up from germline, CDR1 is SGDLS and CDR2 is YYNGEE. The CDR3 coding sequence is TGTGCCAGCAGCAAGAACAGGGTGGGGAGCACAGATACGCAGTATTTT. Encoded protein: CASSKNRVGSTDTQYF. Looking up the rest from reference TRBV9 and TRBJ2-3 gives the full variable domain: DSGVTQTPKHLITATGQRVTLRCSPRSGDLSVYWYQQSLDQGLQFLIQYYNGEERAKGNILERFSAQQFPDLHSELNLSSLELGDSALYFCASSKNRVGSTDTQYFGPGTRLTVL.

The rearrangement links TRBV20-1 to TRBJ2-1; 9 bases match TRBD2. V gave up 3 bases and J gave up 4 bases; unmatched junction bases: 10. Per the germline V gene, CDR1 is DFQATT and CDR2 is SNEGSKA (reference sequence). The CDR3 consists of 16 residues. The CDR3 DNA is TGCAGTGCTAGTTCCCCCTTAGCGGGAGTGTACAATGAGCAGTTCTTC. It translates to CSASSPLAGVYNEQFF.

Comment on this clone: Germline and junction disagree at one end, which may indicate a read error. The CDR3 protein is CAGQRGGMNTEAFF. CDR3 DNA sequence: TGCGCCGGACAGAGGGGGGGAATGAACACTGAAGCTTTCTTT. The chain recombines TRBV28 with TRBJ1-1; a possible D gene is TRBD1 (6 bases). This CDR3 is 14 amino acids long. CDR1 is MDHEN and CDR2 is SYDVKM in the germline V gene.

The chain is built from TRBV3-1 (or the pseudogene TRBV3-2) and TRBJ2-1; 7 nucleotides align to TRBD2. Per germline, CDR1 LGHDT and CDR2 YNNKEL (reference sequence). V shed 4 bases, J shed 5 bases, and the junction held 14 bases outside the gene matches. The CDR3 has 17 amino acids. CDR3 in amino acids: CASSPLFESGTDNEQFF. The CDR3 DNA sequence: TGTGCCAGCAGCCCCCTTTTCGAAAGCGGGACCGACAATGAGCAGTTCTTC.

The J gene is TRBJ1-1, the V gene TRBV9, with D maybe TRBD1 (5 bases). There are 13 residues in the CDR3. Germline V gene sequence: CDR1 SGDLS, CDR2 YYNGEE. V was cut by 3 bases and J by 8 bases, with 14 bases left in between. The CDR3 DNA reads TGTGCCAGCAGCGAAACGGGGAGGGGAGAAGCTTTCTTT. Protein sequence: CASSETGRGEAFF.

The CDR3 region has the DNA TGTGCCTGGAGTCCTCCCCTACCCACCTACGAGCAGTACTTC. Translating it yields CAWSPPLPTYEQYF. The V call is TRBV30, the J call TRBJ2-7; D is ambiguous. CDR3 length equals 14 residues. The germline V gene encodes CDR1 GTSNPN and CDR2 SVGIG (reference sequence). Between the trimmed V and J ends, which lost 2 bases and 2 bases, there was a span of 13 bases.

This chain connects TRBV2 to TRBJ2-1; 9 nucleotides match TRBD2. Trimming removed 3 bases from V and 2 bases from J; junction bases left unmatched: 5. CDR1 and CDR2 from the germline V gene are SNHLY and FYNNEI. The CDR3 runs to 16 residues. In nucleotides, the CDR3 is TGTGCCAGCAGTGATTTTTGGACTAGCGCCTACAATGAGCAGTTCTTC. Its protein product is CASSDFWTSAYNEQFF.

The chain uses TRBV7-3 and TRBJ1-1; TRBD1 might be the D (5 bases). This CDR3 contains 14 residues. Germline V gives CDR1 SGHTA, CDR2 FQGTGA. The V end lost 5 bases, the J end lost 5 bases, and 15 bases lay between the germline ends. The CDR3: CASSLDRGGTEAFF. The CDR3 DNA follows: TGTGCCAGCAGCCTCGACCGGGGGGGAACTGAAGCTTTCTTT.

The rearrangement links TRBV7-9 to TRBJ1-1; D gene ambiguous. Germline-derived CDR1 and CDR2 are SEHNR and FQNEAQ (reference sequence). The V end lost 3 bases, the J end lost 0 bases, and 8 bases lay between the germline ends. This CDR3 region has 14 residues. CDR3 amino acids: CASSLDLLNTEAFF. The DNA of the CDR3 is TGTGCCAGCAGCTTGGACCTCTTGAACACTGAAGCTTTCTTT.

This chain joins TRBV7-9 and TRBJ2-5; 11 bases line up with TRBD2. Trimming cost V 5 bases and J 2 bases; bases outside gene matches: 13. CDR3 length: 18 amino acids. CDR1 and CDR2 (germline): SEHNR, FQNEAQ (reference sequence). The CDR3 spells CASSLDESSGRSQETQYF. Here the CDR3 DNA reads TGTGCCAGCAGCCTCGATGAGTCTAGCGGGAGGAGTCAAGAGACCCAGTACTTC.

This clone turned up a few times. The chain recombines TRBV25-1 with TRBJ1-3; the D is unclear. CDR1 and CDR2 from the germline V gene are MGHDK and SYGVNS. Trimming left V 4 bases short and J 0 bases short, with 13 bases between. This CDR3 spans 16 amino acids. CDR3 nucleotides: TGTGCCAGCAGTGGCTCGCAGGTTAACTCTGGAAACACCATATATTTT. Amino acid sequence: CASSGSQVNSGNTIYF.

This rearrangement joins TRBV7-9 to TRBJ2-1, with 9 bases lining up with TRBD2. Trimming removed 1 base from V and 10 bases from J; junction bases left unmatched: 8. The CDR3 consists of 15 residues. The germline V gene has CDR1 SEHNR and CDR2 FQNEAQ (reference sequence). CDR3 in DNA: TGTGCCAGCAGCTTAGGACTAGCGGCCCCTCGGGAGCAGTTCTTC. Translated: CASSLGLAAPREQFF.